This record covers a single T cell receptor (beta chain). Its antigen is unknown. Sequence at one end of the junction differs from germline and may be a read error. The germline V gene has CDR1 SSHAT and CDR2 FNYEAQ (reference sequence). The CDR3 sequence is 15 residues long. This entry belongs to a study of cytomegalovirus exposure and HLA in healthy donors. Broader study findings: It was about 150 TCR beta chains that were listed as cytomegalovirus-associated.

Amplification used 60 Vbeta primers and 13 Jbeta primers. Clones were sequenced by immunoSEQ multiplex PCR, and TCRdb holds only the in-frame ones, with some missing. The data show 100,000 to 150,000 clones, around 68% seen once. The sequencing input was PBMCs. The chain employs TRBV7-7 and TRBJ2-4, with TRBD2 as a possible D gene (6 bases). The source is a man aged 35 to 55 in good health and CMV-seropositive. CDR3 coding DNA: TGTGCTAGCAGCTTAGCGTTTGCGGGGCCTGACATTCAGTACTTC. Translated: CASSLAFAGPDIQYF.